This entry lists 8 T cell receptor beta chains sequenced from one sample in a study of Graves' ophthalmopathy and Graves' hyperthyroidism. Beta-chain TCR CDR3 regions were amplified from RNA transcripts. Scientists carried out first-round RT-PCR using HTBI primers and then a second-round multiplex PCR. TCRdb reprocessed the multiplex PCR reads via MiXCR and lists one record per CDR3 protein. The repertoire has fewer than 650,000 distinct CDR3 sequences, 20% to 25% of them found once; the top ten carry approximately 7%. Sequencing input: peripheral blood. These receptors all come from a woman under 30 with stable Graves' hyperthyroidism. Some clones in this sample may be carry-over from other donors' samples.

The gene calls are TRBV6-5 and TRBJ1-2; a weak D match, TRBD1 (5 bases). Between the trimmed V and J ends, which lost 4 bases and 3 bases, there was a span of 15 bases. The CDR3 has 15 amino acids. Germline lookup yields CDR1 MNHEY and CDR2 SVGAGI. CDR3 protein: CASSLPTDNHYGYTF. CDR3 sequence (DNA): TGTGCCAGCAGTTTACCGACAGACAACCACTATGGCTACACCTTC.

The sample holds many counts of this clonotype. J is TRBJ2-5 and V is TRBV28, with TRBD1 matching 8 bases. Per germline, CDR1 MDHEN and CDR2 SYDVKM. CDR3 size: 14 residues. V lost 8 bases, J lost 2 bases, and 7 bases stayed unmatched. The CDR3 is CASGLRTGQETQYF. The CDR3 DNA reads TGTGCCAGCGGTCTGCGGACAGGGCAAGAGACCCAGTACTTC. The full variable domain, rest sourced from reference TRBV28 and TRBJ2-5, is DVKVTQSSRYLVKRTGEKVFLECVQDMDHENMFWYRQDPGLGLRLIYFSYDVKMKEKGDIPEGYSVSREKKERFSLILESASTNQTSMYLCASGLRTGQETQYFGPGTRLLVL.

In DNA form, the CDR3 reads TGTGCCAGCAGTGAAGGCAGAAAGTCCTGGCAGTACTTC. Its protein is CASSEGRKSWQYF. The chain joins TRBV6-1 to TRBJ2-7; no reliable D call. This CDR3 is 13 amino acids long. V gave up 1 base and J gave up 9 bases, with 13 bases separating them. From germline, CDR1 is MNHNS and CDR2 SASEGT.

V is TRBV6-2 or TRBV6-3 and J is TRBJ1-5; 9 bases match TRBD1. V shed 6 bases and J 4 bases; nucleotides not matched to a gene: 7. This CDR3 is 15 amino acids long. Germline V gene sequence: CDR1 MNHEY, CDR2 SVGEGT. The CDR3 sequence: CASRRTGVPNQPQHF. The CDR3, as DNA: TGTGCCAGCAGAAGGACAGGGGTACCTAATCAGCCCCAGCATTTT.

At least ten counts were recorded for this clonotype. The chain employs TRBV10-3 and TRBJ1-2; 8 nucleotides match TRBD1. V dropped 0 bases and J dropped 8; count of bases not matched to a gene: 11. The CDR3 contains 16 residues. Per germline, CDR1 ENHRY and CDR2 SYGVKD. The CDR3 loop reads CAISESPQDRVEGYTF. As DNA, the CDR3 is TGTGCCATCAGTGAGTCTCCTCAGGACAGGGTGGAAGGCTACACCTTC.

There are a few counts of this clonotype. The V call is TRBV7-9, the J call TRBJ2-7; TRBD1 aligns across 7 bases. This CDR3 spans 15 amino acids. V shed 5 bases, J shed 0 bases, and the junction held 7 bases outside the gene matches. CDR1 and CDR2 from the germline V gene are SEHNR and FQNEAQ (reference sequence). The CDR3 sequence: CASSPRTGASYEQYF. In DNA form, the CDR3 reads TGTGCCAGCAGCCCCAGGACAGGAGCCTCCTACGAGCAGTACTTC.

This clonotype was detected ten times or more. The CDR3 does not close with the conserved phenylalanine or tryptophan, likely indicating a read error. The gene calls are TRBV27 and TRBJ1-5, with D perhaps TRBD1 (5 bases). The length of the CDR3 is 15 residues. The ends were cut back, 6 bases at V and 1 base at J, with 13 bases in the middle. Germline assignment: CDR1 MNHEY and CDR2 SMNVEV (reference sequence). The CDR3 sequence is CASRGGTASNQPQHS. The CDR3 bases are TGTGCCAGCAGGGGGGGGACGGCAAGCAATCAGCCCCAGCATTCT.

The chain links TRBV6-1 to TRBJ2-2, with 10 bases lining up with TRBD2. The CDR3 is 17 amino acids. The germline V gene has CDR1 MNHNS and CDR2 SASEGT. V shed 4 bases and J 1 base; nucleotides not matched to a gene: 6. Here the CDR3 DNA reads TGTGCCAGCAGTGGTCCTAGCGGGAGAAGGAACACCGGGGAGCTGTTTTTT. This translates into CASSGPSGRRNTGELFF.